This TCR beta chain appears in the sequencing data of a study of T cell responses to AZD1222 COVID-19 vaccine. Findings and limits, study-wide: Scientists sampled the repertoires only once the peak T cell response had passed. Nearly half of spike-specific TCRs reportedly target variant regions that are unmutated in the B.1.351 and B.1.1.7 variants.

The germline CDR1 and CDR2 sequences are SEHNR and FQNEAQ (reference sequence). The CDR3 runs 12 residues. V gave up 5 bases and J gave up 5 bases, with 10 bases separating them. Repertoires were generated with immunoSEQ multiplex PCR, while TCRdb's copy carries only in-frame clones and drops some. The data show approximately 77,000 clones, with 92% seen just once and under 5% held by the top ten. Worth noting for this clone: Its matching antigen is unknown.

V usage is TRBV7-9 and J usage is TRBJ2-7; D remains ambiguous. Sequences were derived from peripheral blood, sampled 28 days after the second AZD1222 dose. This receptor was obtained from an adult who received the AZD1222 COVID-19 vaccine. The CDR3 spells CASSRNTNEQYF. CDR3 coding DNA: TGTGCCAGCAGCCGCAACACGAACGAGCAGTACTTC.